The source of this T cell receptor beta chain is a study of T cells in Graves' hyperthyroidism and ophthalmopathy. Broader study findings: A model using 13 V-J features told ophthalmopathy apart from stable hyperthyroidism.

CDR3 length: 15 amino acids. The germline CDR1 and CDR2 sequences are SNHLY and FYNNEI. The trim removed 5 bases at V and 5 bases at J, leaving 5 bases unmatched. TCR beta CDR3 sequences were amplified from RNA transcripts. Primed by the HTBI set, a first-round RT-PCR was run on the TCR CDR3. Using its own MiXCR run on the multiplex PCR reads, TCRdb lists one record per CDR3 protein. The repertoire consists of some 580,000 distinct CDR3 sequences, with roughly 15% occurring once and the leading ten covering roughly 3%. Not enrolled were patients with uncontrolled infection, other autoimmune disease, pregnancy or lactation. Clinical symptoms, serum thyroxine and TRAb, thyroid ultrasound and orbital computed tomography together formed the diagnostic basis. This clonotype has a count of ten or more. Its antigen is currently unknown.

The sample comprised blood. This clonotype originated in a middle-aged woman with Graves' ophthalmopathy. The chain recombines TRBV2 with TRBJ1-6; 8 bases are a match to TRBD1. This chain's CDR3 is CASSSQTGDNSPLHF. CDR3 bases: TGTGCCAGCAGTTCCCAGACAGGGGATAATTCACCCCTCCACTTT.